A single TCR beta chain is shown here with its context. This sample was included in a study of blood T cell repertoires in COVID-19. Study-level information: T cells, B-cell-depleted T cells, or PBMCs supplied cDNA or gDNA.

Seattle enrolled patients during active infection and tracked them longitudinally. Per germline, CDR1 LGHDT and CDR2 YNNKEL (reference sequence). This CDR3 comprises 14 residues. The germline V and J ends were trimmed by 1 base and 8 bases, with 12 bases remaining between them. Source study methods: Researchers report that nucleated cell counts were estimated from reference gene primer amplification. The data were produced by immunoSEQ multiplex PCR, yet TCRdb's version contains in-frame clones alone and is incomplete. That table supplies the V and J calls and clone size; D and trimming were determined from the DNA. This table has about 200,000 clones, about 81% appearing once.

The receptor was isolated from a woman aged 80 or older with COVID-19, enrolled during active disease. The chain combines TRBV3-1 (or the pseudogene TRBV3-2) with TRBJ2-1; D uncertain. Source material: peripheral blood. DNA for the CDR3: TGTGCCAGCAGCCAAGTCTTGTCCGTATATGAGCAGTTCTTC. Translating gives CASSQVLSVYEQFF.